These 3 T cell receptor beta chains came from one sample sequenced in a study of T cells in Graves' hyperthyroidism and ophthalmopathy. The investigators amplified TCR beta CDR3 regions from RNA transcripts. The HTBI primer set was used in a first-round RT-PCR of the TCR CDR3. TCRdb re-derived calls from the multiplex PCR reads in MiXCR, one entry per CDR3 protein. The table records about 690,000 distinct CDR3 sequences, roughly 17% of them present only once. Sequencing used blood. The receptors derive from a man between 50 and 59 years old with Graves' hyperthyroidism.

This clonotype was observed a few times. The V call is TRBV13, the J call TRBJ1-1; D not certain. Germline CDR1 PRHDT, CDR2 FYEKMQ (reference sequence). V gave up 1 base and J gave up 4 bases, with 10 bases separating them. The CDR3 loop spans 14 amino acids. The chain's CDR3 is CASSLAGNPTEAFF. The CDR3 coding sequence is TGTGCCAGCAGCTTAGCTGGGAATCCCACTGAAGCTTTCTTT.

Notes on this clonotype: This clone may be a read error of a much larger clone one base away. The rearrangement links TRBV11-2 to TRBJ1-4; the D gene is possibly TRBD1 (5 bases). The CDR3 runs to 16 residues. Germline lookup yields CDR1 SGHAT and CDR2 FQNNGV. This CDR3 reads CASSLNPGHSNEILFF. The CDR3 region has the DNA TGTGCCAGCAGCTTAAATCCAGGACACTCTAATGAAATACTGTTTTTT. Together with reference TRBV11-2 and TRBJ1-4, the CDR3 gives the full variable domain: EAGVAQSPRYKIIEKRQSVAFWCNPISGHATLYWYQQILGQGPKLLIQFQNNGVVDDSQLPKDRFSAERLKGVDSTLKIQPAKLEDSAVYLCASSLNPGHSNEILFFGSGTQLSVL.

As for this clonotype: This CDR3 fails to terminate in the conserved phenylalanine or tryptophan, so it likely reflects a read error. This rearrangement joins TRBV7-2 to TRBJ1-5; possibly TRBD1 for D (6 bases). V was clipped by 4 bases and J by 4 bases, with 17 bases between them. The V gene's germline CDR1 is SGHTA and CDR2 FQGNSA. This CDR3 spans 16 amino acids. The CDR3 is CASSSSRDKINQPQHS. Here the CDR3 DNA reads TGTGCCAGCAGCTCGAGTCGGGACAAAATTAATCAGCCCCAGCATTCT.